Each of the 30 T cell receptor beta chains below was sequenced from the same sample in a study of blood T cell repertoires in COVID-19. The protocol was immunoSEQ multiplex PCR, while the TCRdb copy is restricted to in-frame clones and leaves out a portion. The sample has 270,000 or so clones, 85% to 90% seen once. The sequenced material came from peripheral blood. Source of these receptors: a human donor in a cohort sampled during active COVID-19.

The table lists this clone with a few counts. The chain couples TRBV6-5 to TRBJ1-2; perhaps TRBD1 as D (6 bases). Germline V gives CDR1 MNHEY, CDR2 SVGAGI. This CDR3 has 13 amino acids. The V and J ends lost 7 bases and 7 bases respectively, with 16 bases between them. The CDR3 DNA follows: TGTGCCAGCACCACAGGGATGTCTCGTGGCTACACCTTC. Amino acids: CASTTGMSRGYTF.

The V and J genes are TRBV28 and TRBJ1-2; 8 bases agree with TRBD1. CDR3 length: 15 residues. Trimming cost V 4 bases and J 5 bases; bases outside gene matches: 9. Germline lookup yields CDR1 MDHEN and CDR2 SYDVKM. The DNA for the CDR3 is TGTGCCAGCAGTTCCCCGGACAGGGTGCGGTATGGCTACACCTTC. Translation: CASSSPDRVRYGYTF.

The chain joins TRBV6-5 to TRBJ1-1; the D gene is possibly TRBD1 (5 bases). The CDR3 is 15 residues long. V gave up 5 bases and J gave up 3 bases, with 16 bases separating them. Germline lookup yields CDR1 MNHEY and CDR2 SVGAGI. The CDR3 loop is CASSTHRRLDTEAFF. The CDR3, as DNA: TGTGCCAGCAGTACCCACAGGCGCCTGGACACTGAAGCTTTCTTT.

The chain has TRBV19 and TRBJ2-2, with D maybe TRBD2 (5 bases). CDR1 and CDR2 (germline): LNHDA, SQIVND (reference sequence). The CDR3 is made up of 15 amino acids. Trimming removed 2 bases at V and 0 bases at J, with 7 bases between. CDR3: CASSIIASNTGELFF. The CDR3 DNA sequence: TGTGCCAGTAGTATAATAGCGTCGAACACCGGGGAGCTGTTTTTT.

V gene TRBV29-1 combines with J gene TRBJ2-1, with 8 positions matching TRBD2. This CDR3 region has 12 residues. V lost 5 bases to trimming and J lost 9 bases; unmatched junction nucleotides: 6. CDR1 SQVTM and CDR2 ANQGSEA come from the germline V gene. In nucleotides, the CDR3 is TGCAGCGTTCTATCCGGGAGGGTTGAGCAGTTCTTC. Residues: CSVLSGRVEQFF.

This rearrangement joins TRBV7-3 to TRBJ2-2; TRBD2 matches 7 bases. CDR3 length: 13 amino acids. CDR1 and CDR2 from the germline V gene are SGHTA and FQGTGA. V was pared by 5 bases and J by 9 bases, with 6 bases of the junction left unmatched. The CDR3 sequence is CASSLGGGRELFF. In DNA form, the CDR3 reads TGTGCCAGCAGCCTTGGGGGAGGGCGGGAGCTGTTTTTT. Variable domain in full (rest from reference TRBV7-3 and TRBJ2-2): GAGVSQTPSNKVTEKGKYVELRCDPISGHTALYWYRQSLGQGPEFLIYFQGTGAADDSGLPNDRFFAVRPEGSVSTLKIQRTERGDSAVYLCASSLGGGRELFFGEGSRLTVL.

The chain combines TRBV28 with TRBJ2-1; 9 nucleotides match TRBD2. Looked up from germline, CDR1 is MDHEN and CDR2 is SYDVKM. The CDR3 length is 16 residues. V lost 4 bases, J lost 0 bases, and 4 bases stayed unmatched. This chain's CDR3 is CASSYGSGGSYNEQFF. The DNA of the CDR3 is TGTGCCAGCAGTTATGGTAGCGGGGGCTCCTACAATGAGCAGTTCTTC.

The chain has TRBV6-1 and TRBJ2-1, with 9 nucleotides matching TRBD2. The length of the CDR3 is 15 residues. The V gene end was trimmed by 0 bases and the J gene end by 6 bases; junction bases not matched to a gene: 3. Germline V gene data show CDR1 as MNHNS and CDR2 as SASEGT. The CDR3 DNA reads as TGTGCCAGCAGTGAAGCCGGACTAGCGATCAATGAGCAGTTCTTC. Encoded protein: CASSEAGLAINEQFF.

The chain carries TRBV30 and TRBJ2-1; 7 nucleotides agree with TRBD2. The germline V gene encodes CDR1 GTSNPN and CDR2 SVGIG (reference sequence). This CDR3 is 12 amino acids long. The J segment lost 10 bases and the V segment lost 2 bases, leaving 5 bases of the junction unmatched. The CDR3 is CAWSRTSAEQFF. The CDR3 nucleotides read TGTGCCTGGAGTCGAACTAGCGCCGAGCAGTTCTTC.

The chain uses TRBV19 and TRBJ1-5; a possible D gene is TRBD1 (6 bases). Germline V gene sequence: CDR1 LNHDA, CDR2 SQIVND (reference sequence). The CDR3 has 15 amino acids. Trimming pared 5 bases from V and 2 bases from J, leaving 13 bases between. This CDR3 reads CASSSTGSGNQPQHF. The CDR3 DNA sequence: TGTGCCAGTAGTTCTACAGGGTCCGGCAATCAGCCCCAGCATTTT.

The chain combines TRBV24-1 with TRBJ2-5; 8 bases are shared with TRBD2. Germline V gene sequence: CDR1 KGHDR, CDR2 SFDVKD. V shed 0 bases and J 5 bases; nucleotides not matched to a gene: 16. There are 19 residues in the CDR3. CDR3 sequence reads: CATSDLPRPERESGETQYF. The CDR3 region has the DNA TGTGCCACCAGTGATTTGCCCCGGCCAGAGCGGGAGAGTGGGGAGACCCAGTACTTC.

The rearrangement joins TRBV27 to TRBJ2-7; TRBD2 agrees at 11 bases. Looked up from germline, CDR1 is MNHEY and CDR2 is SMNVEV (reference sequence). The length of the CDR3 is 15 residues. With V trimmed by 5 bases and J by 6 bases, 9 bases remained unmatched. CDR3 protein: CASSLQTSGTGEQYF. The DNA of the CDR3 is TGTGCCAGCAGTCTACAGACTAGCGGGACAGGCGAGCAGTACTTC.

The chain has TRBV4-1 and TRBJ2-3, with 10 bases that match TRBD2. The CDR3 is 14 amino acids. V was pared by 1 base and J by 5 bases, with 0 bases of the junction left unmatched. CDR1 is MGHRA and CDR2 is YSYEKL in the germline V gene. The CDR3 sequence is CASSQGLAGDTQYF. The CDR3 bases are TGCGCCAGCAGCCAAGGACTAGCGGGAGATACGCAGTATTTT.

V and J are TRBV5-1 and TRBJ1-2; D gene uncertain. Germline V CDR1 and CDR2: SGHRS, YFSETQ. This CDR3 has 13 residues. Trimming took off 1 base at V and 6 bases at J, with 10 bases between the two ends. As DNA, the CDR3 is TGCGCCAGCAGCTTGACGGGGAGGGATGGCTACACCTTC. Protein: CASSLTGRDGYTF.

The rearrangement uses TRBV4-1 and TRBJ2-7, with TRBD2 matching over 7 bases. CDR1 MGHRA and CDR2 YSYEKL come from the germline V gene. J gave up 2 bases and V 4 bases, and 8 bases lay outside the gene matches. The length of the CDR3 is 15 residues. CDR3 protein: CASSLGPAGTYEQYF. CDR3 in DNA: TGCGCCAGCAGCCTGGGCCCAGCGGGGACCTACGAGCAGTACTTC.

The V gene is TRBV5-4, the J gene TRBJ2-1; possibly TRBD1 for D (5 bases). From germline, CDR1 is SGHNT and CDR2 YYREEE (reference sequence). Trimming left V 1 base short and J 1 base short, with 12 bases between. CDR3 length equals 16 residues. CDR3 in amino acids: CASSLRTLSSYNEQFF. The CDR3, as DNA: TGTGCCAGCAGCTTGAGGACACTGTCTTCCTACAATGAGCAGTTCTTC.

In its sample, this clone was seen a few times. The chain combines TRBV21-1 with TRBJ2-3; TRBD2 is taken as the D call from the table, unchecked against the DNA. TRBV21-1 is tagged as a pseudogene. There are 16 residues in the CDR3. The CDR3 DNA sequence: TGTGCCAGCAGCCTACGACTAGCGGGAGTTGAGTATACGCAGTATTTT. It yields the protein CASSLRLAGVEYTQYF.

The chain joins TRBV5-6 to TRBJ2-7; 11 positions match TRBD2. V was clipped by 1 base and J by 2 bases; unmatched bases: 8. The CDR3 is made up of 17 amino acids. CDR1 is SGHDT and CDR2 is YYEEEE in the germline V gene. CDR3 in amino acids: CASSLRRSGRGTYEQYF. In DNA form, the CDR3 reads TGTGCCAGCAGCTTGCGCCGTAGCGGGAGGGGCACCTACGAGCAGTACTTC. Complete variable domain (other parts from reference TRBV5-6 and TRBJ2-7): DAGVTQSPTHLIKTRGQQVTLRCSPKSGHDTVSWYQQALGQGPQFIFQYYEEEERQRGNFPDRFSGHQFPNYSSELNVNALLLGDSALYLCASSLRRSGRGTYEQYFGPGTRLTVT.

In the case of this clone: The same CDR3 can be traced to other DNA sequences in this sample. V usage is TRBV6-5 and J usage is TRBJ1-1; D is unresolved. The CDR3 length is 12 residues. Germline lookup yields CDR1 MNHEY and CDR2 SVGAGI. V gave up 9 bases and J gave up 0 bases, with 8 bases separating them. CDR3 nucleotide sequence: TGTGCCAGTAGAACAGTGAACACTGAAGCTTTCTTT. Encoded protein: CASRTVNTEAFF.

This clone was detected only once. The chain carries TRBV9 and TRBJ2-1, with TRBD2 as a possible D gene (7 bases). Germline V gene data show CDR1 as SGDLS and CDR2 as YYNGEE. CDR3 length equals 16 residues. Trimming shortened V by 0 bases and J by 7 bases, and 17 bases separated the two germline ends. Here the CDR3 reads CASSVEGEGLGNEQFF. The CDR3 coding sequence is TGTGCCAGCAGCGTAGAGGGGGAGGGCCTAGGAAATGAGCAGTTCTTC.

This chain links TRBV19 with TRBJ2-2, with D unclear. Germline CDR1 is LNHDA and CDR2 is SQIVND (reference sequence). Trimming took 3 bases from V and 2 from J, leaving 10 bases between them. The CDR3 extends over 15 amino acids. The CDR3 DNA follows: TGTGCCAGTAGTATCCCGACTCTTAACACCGGGGAGCTGTTTTTT. Residues: CASSIPTLNTGELFF.

The genes are TRBV5-4 and TRBJ2-1, with TRBD2 matching 9 bases. J was trimmed by 11 bases and V by 3 bases; bases with no gene match: 15. The length of the CDR3 is 16 residues. CDR1 and CDR2 from the germline V gene are SGHNT and YYREEE (reference sequence). The CDR3 sequence is CASSSPIAGVREQQFF. CDR3 in DNA: TGTGCCAGCAGCTCCCCAATAGCGGGAGTAAGGGAACAGCAGTTCTTC. Full variable domain (remainder filled in from reference TRBV5-4 and TRBJ2-1): ETGVTQSPTHLIKTRGQQVTLRCSSQSGHNTVSWYQQALGQGPQFIFQYYREEENGRGNFPPRFSGLQFPNYSSELNVNALELDDSALYLCASSSPIAGVREQQFFGPGTRLTVL.

The chain joins TRBV5-1 to TRBJ2-3, with 10 bases aligning to TRBD2. This CDR3 contains 15 residues. The germline gives CDR1 SGHRS, CDR2 YFSETQ. Unmatched junction bases numbered 4, after V lost 4 bases and J lost 2 bases. The CDR3 loop reads CASSPTSGVTDTQYF. The CDR3 region has the DNA TGCGCCAGCAGCCCTACTAGCGGGGTCACAGATACGCAGTATTTT.

This sequence joins TRBV25-1 and TRBJ2-1; possibly TRBD2 for D (5 bases). This CDR3 spans 16 amino acids. CDR1 is MGHDK and CDR2 is SYGVNS in the germline V gene. Trimming took off 6 bases at V and 0 bases at J, with 15 bases between the two ends. The CDR3 loop is CASSDPGISSYNEQFF. The CDR3 DNA is TGTGCCAGCAGCGATCCCGGGATCAGCTCCTACAATGAGCAGTTCTTC.

The chain carries TRBV18 and TRBJ2-3, with D unresolved. The CDR3 spans 14 residues. Trimming took 1 base from V and 2 from J, leaving 7 bases between them. Germline V gene data show CDR1 as KGHSH and CDR2 as LQKENI. The CDR3 is CASSPRKATDTQYF. CDR3 sequence (DNA): TGTGCCAGCTCACCACGAAAAGCCACAGATACGCAGTATTTT.

V gene TRBV12-3 or TRBV12-4 combines with J gene TRBJ2-7; TRBD1 aligns across 7 bases. V gave up 6 bases and J gave up 0 bases; unmatched junction bases: 2. The CDR3 has 13 amino acids. Here the CDR3 DNA reads TGTGCCAGCAGGGGGACAGACTCCTACGAGCAGTACTTC. It specifies CASRGTDSYEQYF.

The rearrangement uses TRBV2 and TRBJ2-1; D possibly corresponds to TRBD1 (5 bases). Germline lookup yields CDR1 SNHLY and CDR2 FYNNEI. The CDR3 covers 11 residues. The ends were cut back, 6 bases at V and 10 bases at J, with 10 bases in the middle. CDR3 amino acids: CASRGVQEQFF. CDR3 DNA: TGTGCCAGCAGAGGGGTTCAGGAGCAGTTCTTC.

This clone was detected only a few times. This chain links TRBV4-2 with TRBJ2-1; D is unclear. CDR1 and CDR2 from the germline V gene are LGHNA and YNFKEQ. V lost 0 bases and J 6 bases, leaving 3 bases between the germline ends. The CDR3 contains 12 residues. The chain's CDR3 is CASSQDSNEQFF. CDR3 sequence (DNA): TGTGCCAGCAGCCAAGACAGCAATGAGCAGTTCTTC.

This chain connects TRBV21-1 to TRBJ2-7; TRBD2 is the table's D call, not checked against the DNA. TRBV21-1 is termed a pseudogene. The CDR3 spans 10 residues. CDR3 region: CAAVGLEQYF. CDR3 nucleotide sequence: TGTGCCGCCGTCGGACTGGAGCAGTACTTC.

A single count supports this clone. The chain has TRBV15 and TRBJ2-7, with 7 positions matching TRBD2. Germline lookup yields CDR1 LNHNV and CDR2 YYDKDF (reference sequence). The CDR3 has 14 residues. The ends lost 4 bases at V and 7 bases at J; junction bases unmatched: 10. The CDR3 DNA is TGTGCCACCAGCACCGGGGGGAAGGCAGGGGAGCAGTACTTC. Translating gives CATSTGGKAGEQYF.